The 21 T cell receptor beta chains reported below all come from one sample, sequenced in a study of spatial heterogeneity in lung cancer. Overall study results and limits: Tumors with more nonsynonymous mutations had more expanded intratumoral alpha and beta TCRs.

Their antigens remain unidentified. Time point in this sample: sample taken at primary tumor resection. Each CDR3 protein is one row after TCRdb ran MiXCR on the 5' RACE reads. The table has tens of thousands of distinct CDR3 sequences, around a sixth seen once. Sequencing was performed on lung tumor tissue, taken at surgery. The receptor source for this set is a female donor with early-stage non-small cell lung cancer.

The chain links TRBV24-1 to TRBJ2-6; 7 bases align to TRBD1. The CDR3 is made up of 19 amino acids. The junction had 13 bases not matched to a gene; V was cut back by 5 bases and J by 1 base. Germline-derived CDR1 and CDR2 are KGHDR and SFDVKD. The CDR3 coding sequence is TGTGCCACCAGTGTCTCGAACCGGGACAGCGGTTCTGGGGCCAACGTCCTGACTTTC. Amino acid sequence: CATSVSNRDSGSGANVLTF.

This clonotype was found many times. The V and J genes are TRBV5-1 and TRBJ2-5, with D possibly TRBD1 on 6 matching bases. Trimming pared 4 bases from V and 1 base from J, leaving 20 bases between. The CDR3 contains 17 residues. CDR1 is SGHRS, CDR2 YFSETQ, per germline. The CDR3 region is CASSQGHFLEPQETQYF. The CDR3 DNA is TGCGCCAGCAGCCAGGGACACTTCTTAGAACCCCAAGAGACCCAGTACTTC.

J is TRBJ2-1 and V is TRBV5-4; 7 bases map to TRBD1. The germline V gene encodes CDR1 SGHNT and CDR2 YYREEE (reference sequence). This CDR3 has 15 amino acids. Losses at the gene ends were 5 bases for V and 3 bases for J; bases not matched to a gene: 8. The CDR3 region is CASSPDRDSYNEQFF. The CDR3 DNA is TGTGCCAGCAGTCCAGACCGGGACAGCTACAATGAGCAGTTCTTC.

This clonotype was detected once. The chain links TRBV20-1 to TRBJ2-3, with 7 bases fitting TRBD2. The V segment lost 6 bases and the J segment 3 bases; nucleotides outside the gene matches: 12. This CDR3 is 15 amino acids long. Germline-derived CDR1 and CDR2 are DFQATT and SNEGSKA (reference sequence). The CDR3 is CSAGRRETGTDTQYF. CDR3 in DNA: TGCAGTGCCGGTAGGCGGGAGACTGGTACAGATACGCAGTATTTT.

This clonotype was detected a few times. The chain recombines TRBV19 with TRBJ2-2, with D perhaps TRBD2 (6 bases). V lost 7 bases and J lost 10, with 19 bases in between. This CDR3 region has 14 residues. Germline V lookup: CDR1 LNHDA, CDR2 SQIVND (reference sequence). The CDR3, as DNA: TGTGCCAGTACCCAGTGGGGGGTTCGGCAGGAGCTGTTTTTT. This codes for CASTQWGVRQELFF.

In its sample, this clonotype was seen many times. The chain has TRBV5-1 and TRBJ2-1, with D possibly being TRBD2 (5 bases). V gave up 8 bases and J gave up 0 bases, with 15 bases separating them. The CDR3 covers 15 residues. The germline V gene has CDR1 SGHRS and CDR2 YFSETQ. CDR3 DNA: TGCGCCAGTGAGAGGGATCTCGGCTCCTACAATGAGCAGTTCTTC. Its protein product is CASERDLGSYNEQFF.

A remark on this clonotype: Just one base apart from a much larger clone, this may be a read error. The genes are TRBV6-6 and TRBJ2-3; weak D call: TRBD1 (5 bases). Germline V CDR1 and CDR2: MNHNY, SVGAGI (reference sequence). CDR3 length equals 16 residues. Trimming left V 4 bases short and J 0 bases short, with 14 bases between. The CDR3 reads CASSSMDMASTDTQYF. CDR3 nucleotides: TGTGCCAGCAGTTCCATGGACATGGCGAGCACAGATACGCAGTATTTT.

This clonotype came up many times. V gene TRBV28 combines with J gene TRBJ2-3; D unresolved. Germline CDR1 is MDHEN and CDR2 is SYDVKM. The length of the CDR3 is 15 residues. With 6 bases removed from V and 1 base from J, the gap between germline ends came to 14 bases. CDR3 DNA sequence: TGTGCCAGCAGCTCTCATGGGGTCGGCACAGATACGCAGTATTTT. Translation: CASSSHGVGTDTQYF. Variable domain in full (rest from reference TRBV28 and TRBJ2-3): DVKVTQSSRYLVKRTGEKVFLECVQDMDHENMFWYRQDPGLGLRLIYFSYDVKMKEKGDIPEGYSVSREKKERFSLILESASTNQTSMYLCASSSHGVGTDTQYFGPGTRLTVL.

This clonotype is classed as medium-sized. This chain joins TRBV3-1 and TRBJ1-2; a possible D gene is TRBD1 (5 bases). CDR1 and CDR2 (germline): LGHDT, YNNKEL (reference sequence). V dropped 6 bases and J dropped 9 bases, with 23 bases sitting between them. The CDR3 runs to 15 residues. The CDR3 is CASSPRTPVGVSYTF. DNA of the CDR3: TGTGCCAGCAGTCCTAGGACACCAGTGGGAGTGAGCTACACCTTC.

This clonotype was counted at least ten times. The gene calls are TRBV12-3 or TRBV12-4 and TRBJ2-7, with TRBD2 as a possible D gene (8 bases). The CDR3 extends over 15 amino acids. Trimming took 2 bases from V and 5 from J, leaving 16 bases between them. CDR3 bases: TGTGCCAGCAGTTTAAGACAGGGACTAGGGGACGAGCAGTACTTC. It codes for CASSLRQGLGDEQYF.

This clonotype occurred a few times. The chain recombines TRBV27 with TRBJ2-2; 8 bases are shared with TRBD2. The germline CDR1 and CDR2 sequences are MNHEY and SMNVEV (reference sequence). Germline trimming cut 3 bases from V and 0 bases from J; bases unmatched to any gene: 6. This CDR3 is 17 amino acids long. The CDR3 sequence is CASSFLGLASNTGELFF. In nucleotides, the CDR3 is TGTGCCAGCAGTTTCCTTGGACTAGCCTCGAACACCGGGGAGCTGTTTTTT.

In this sample, this clonotype turned up many times. This chain joins TRBV28 and TRBJ2-7; D unresolved. The CDR3 runs to 13 residues. The germline V and J ends were trimmed by 3 bases and 4 bases, with 10 bases remaining between them. Germline assignment: CDR1 MDHEN and CDR2 SYDVKM. CDR3 DNA: TGTGCCAGCAGTTTCTATCGAGGTTACGAGCAGTACTTC. Translation: CASSFYRGYEQYF.

This clonotype was counted ten times or more. V usage is TRBV20-1 and J usage is TRBJ2-5; possibly TRBD1 for D (7 bases). This CDR3 region has 13 residues. Trimming took off 5 bases at V and 5 bases at J, with 15 bases between the two ends. CDR1 DFQATT and CDR2 SNEGSKA come from the germline V gene (reference sequence). The CDR3 bases are TGCAGTGCTTTCACAGGGGACTCGGAGACCCAGTACTTC. It translates to CSAFTGDSETQYF.

This clonotype came up many times. The chain employs TRBV29-1 and TRBJ2-5; 7 bases are a match to TRBD1. Per the germline V gene, CDR1 is SQVTM and CDR2 is ANQGSEA. The J segment lost 4 bases and the V segment lost 5 bases, leaving 7 bases of the junction unmatched. There are 13 residues in the CDR3. The CDR3 loop is CSVPGQRGETQYF. The CDR3 DNA reads TGCAGCGTTCCGGGACAGCGTGGAGAGACCCAGTACTTC.

This clonotype was seen more than once but under ten times. J is TRBJ2-2 and V is TRBV25-1; D unclear. The CDR3 totals 14 residues. CDR1 and CDR2 (germline): MGHDK, SYGVNS. The V end was cut by 3 bases, the J end by 7 bases, with 12 bases between. The CDR3 DNA is TGTGCCAGCAGTGATCAGGCTCCGAGCGGGGAGCTGTTTTTT. It encodes CASSDQAPSGELFF.

The V gene is TRBV4-1, the J gene TRBJ2-3; D perhaps matches TRBD2 (5 bases). The CDR3 is made up of 15 amino acids. V lost 0 bases to trimming and J lost 4 bases, with 11 bases between them. CDR1 and CDR2 from the germline V gene are MGHRA and YSYEKL. Here the CDR3 reads CASSQDGSLADTQYF. In nucleotides, the CDR3 is TGCGCCAGCAGCCAAGATGGGAGCCTAGCAGATACGCAGTATTTT.

This chain uses TRBV3-1 with TRBJ2-6; no reliable D call. The V gene's germline CDR1 is LGHDT and CDR2 YNNKEL (reference sequence). The CDR3 spans 18 residues. V was clipped by 4 bases and J by 2 bases, with 18 bases between them. The CDR3 DNA sequence: TGTGCCAGCAGCCGGACGCACGCGGTCATCGCTGGGGCCAACGTCCTGACTTTC. This encodes CASSRTHAVIAGANVLTF. Looking up the rest from reference TRBV3-1 and TRBJ2-6 gives the full variable domain: DTAVSQTPKYLVTQMGNDKSIKCEQNLGHDTMYWYKQDSKKFLKIMFSYNNKELIINETVPNRFSPKSPDKAHLNLHINSLELGDSAVYFCASSRTHAVIAGANVLTFGAGSRLTVL.

The chain has TRBV12-3 or TRBV12-4 and TRBJ2-5, with D perhaps given as TRBD1 or TRBD2 (5 bases each). Trimming cost V 5 bases and J 3 bases, with 13 bases left between them. There are 14 residues in the CDR3. The CDR3 reads CASSLRQRKETQYF. For the CDR3, the DNA is TGTGCCAGCAGTCTGAGACAGCGGAAAGAGACCCAGTACTTC.

The table lists this clonotype with many counts. This chain uses TRBV5-1 with TRBJ2-5; weak D call: TRBD2 (5 bases). Germline CDR1 and CDR2: SGHRS and YFSETQ. V lost 2 bases to trimming and J lost 2 bases, with 7 bases between them. This CDR3 has 13 amino acids. CDR3 loop: CASSFQRQETQYF. The CDR3 DNA sequence: TGCGCCAGCAGCTTCCAGCGGCAAGAGACCCAGTACTTC.

This clonotype came up once. Since a much larger clone is just one base distant, this may be a read error. The gene calls are TRBV5-1 and TRBJ2-5; perhaps TRBD2 as D (6 bases). V lost 4 bases to trimming and J lost 4 bases, with 17 bases between them. The CDR3 runs to 15 residues. Germline lookup yields CDR1 SGHRS and CDR2 YFSETQ. The CDR3 sequence: CASSPAAGRVETQYF. DNA of the CDR3: TGCGCCAGCAGCCCGGCCGCGGGGCGGGTAGAGACCCAGTACTTC.

In this sample, this clonotype turned up many times. This chain uses TRBV29-1 with TRBJ2-6; perhaps TRBD1 as D (7 bases). The length of the CDR3 is 16 residues. The V gene's germline CDR1 is SQVTM and CDR2 ANQGSEA. Between the trimmed V and J ends, which lost 7 bases and 4 bases, there was a span of 20 bases. CDR3: CSARSRGAGGANVLTF. In DNA form, the CDR3 reads TGCAGCGCCCGTAGCAGGGGGGCTGGCGGGGCCAACGTCCTGACTTTC. The full variable domain, in which reference TRBV29-1 and TRBJ2-6 provide the parts outside the CDR3, is SAVISQKPSRDICQRGTSLTIQCQVDSQVTMMFWYRQQPGQSLTLIATANQGSEATYESGFVIDKFPISRPNLTFSTLTVSNMSPEDSSIYLCSARSRGAGGANVLTFGAGSRLTVL.